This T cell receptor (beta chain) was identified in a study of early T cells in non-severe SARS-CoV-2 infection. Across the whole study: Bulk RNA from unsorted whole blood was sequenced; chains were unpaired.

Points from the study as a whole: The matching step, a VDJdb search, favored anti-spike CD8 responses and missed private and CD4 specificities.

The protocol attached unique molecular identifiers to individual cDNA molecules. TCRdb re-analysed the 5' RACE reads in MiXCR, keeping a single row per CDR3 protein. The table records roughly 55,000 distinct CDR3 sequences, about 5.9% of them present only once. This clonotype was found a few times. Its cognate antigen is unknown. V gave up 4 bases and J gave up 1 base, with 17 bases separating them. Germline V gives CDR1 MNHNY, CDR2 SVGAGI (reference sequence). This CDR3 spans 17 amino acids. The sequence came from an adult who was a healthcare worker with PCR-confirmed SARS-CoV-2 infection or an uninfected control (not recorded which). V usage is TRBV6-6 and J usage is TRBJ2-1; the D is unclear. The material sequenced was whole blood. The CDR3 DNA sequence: TGTGCCAGCAGTTCCGGCCCTGTAGCCAGGTCCTACAATGAGCAGTTCTTC. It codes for CASSSGPVARSYNEQFF.